This T cell receptor beta chain was sequenced in a study of cytomegalovirus exposure and HLA in healthy donors. The CDR3 is made up of 15 amino acids. Trimming took off 5 bases at V and 1 base at J, with 11 bases between the two ends. Germline-derived CDR1 and CDR2 are SGHTA and FQGNSA. The PCR had 60 Vbeta and 13 Jbeta primers. TCRdb's table, derived via immunoSEQ multiplex PCR, lists solely in-frame clones and lacks some. The table has 60,000 to 75,000 clones, 85% seen once. Sequenced: PBMCs. The chain joins TRBV7-2 to TRBJ2-2; a weak D match, TRBD1 (6 bases). This sequence was found in a female donor in good health and CMV-seronegative. This chain's CDR3 is CASSRRGGNTGELFF. The CDR3 nucleotides read TGTGCCAGCAGCCGCAGGGGCGGGAACACCGGGGAGCTGTTTTTT.